This T cell receptor beta chain was observed in a study of CD8+ T cells in alopecia areata. For the study at large: Treatment comprised oral tofacitinib, 5 to 10 mg twice daily, in treated patients. Tofacitinib ran for 6 to 18 months before 6 months off drug. Whole-study findings and limits: Researchers report lesional scalp, most notably alopecia totalis/universalis, outstripped normal scalp in clonality. Mice showed clearer TCR sharing than patients did, a gap that was possibly HLA-related.

The sequencing template was cDNA reverse transcribed from extracted RNA. Clones were sequenced by immunoSEQ multiplex PCR, and TCRdb holds only the in-frame ones, with some missing. The sample lists roughly 140,000 clones; 40% to 65% were seen once. Turning to this clone: The antigen is not known.

CDR1 and CDR2 from the germline V gene are SNHLY and FYNNEI. V shed 4 bases and J shed 5 bases, with 12 bases lying between them. The CDR3 totals 14 residues. The sample in question was CD8+ T cells sorted from blood, obtained at week 0. The TCR was taken from a human donor with alopecia areata. The chain joins TRBV2 to TRBJ2-1; the D is unclear. The CDR3 protein is CASSGFSGNNEQFF. The DNA of the CDR3 is TGTGCCAGCAGTGGATTCAGTGGCAACAATGAGCAGTTCTTC.